These 22 T cell receptor beta chains share one sample of origin, sequenced in a study of beta chain features in type 1 diabetes. Notes on the study in general: Moderate yet significant TCRB CDR3 shortening was seen in Type 1 diabetes patients in all four CD4+ subsets.

The entirety of the isolated RNA underwent reverse transcription, so expressed TCRB transcripts were sequenced. TCRdb's table, derived via immunoSEQ multiplex PCR, lists solely in-frame clones and lacks some. This sample yields a few hundred thousand clones, of which more than 11% are seen a single time; just under 0.02% belongs to the top ten. For these receptors, no antigen is known. The sample taken for sequencing was naive CD4+ T cells from blood. The receptors here all came from a man aged 25-45 years with type 1 diabetes.

This chain uses TRBV2 with TRBJ1-1, with D possibly being TRBD1 (5 bases). Looked up from germline, CDR1 is SNHLY and CDR2 is FYNNEI. V gave up 7 bases and J gave up 5 bases, with 14 bases separating them. The CDR3 length is 13 residues. The CDR3 protein is CASKDKELTEAFF. Written as DNA, the CDR3 is TGTGCCAGCAAGGACAAGGAGTTGACTGAAGCTTTCTTT.

This clone was counted a few times. The V and J genes are TRBV30 and TRBJ1-3; D unclear. Trimming took 4 bases from V and 2 from J, leaving 9 bases between them. This CDR3 has 13 amino acids. Germline V lookup: CDR1 GTSNPN, CDR2 SVGIG (reference sequence). The CDR3 DNA reads TGTGCCTGGACCGTGGGCCCTGGAAACACCATATATTTT. Translation gives CAWTVGPGNTIYF.

V gene TRBV19 combines with J gene TRBJ2-1, with 9 bases lining up with TRBD2. Germline CDR1 is LNHDA and CDR2 is SQIVND (reference sequence). This CDR3 is built from 15 residues. V gave up 7 bases and J gave up 7 bases; unmatched junction bases: 11. This chain's CDR3 is CASTLEGGRVNEQFF. The CDR3 DNA is TGTGCCAGTACCCTTGAGGGCGGGAGGGTGAATGAGCAGTTCTTC.

This rearrangement joins TRBV5-6 to TRBJ1-1, with unresolved D. Germline CDR1 reads SGHDT; CDR2 reads YYEEEE. This CDR3 comprises 14 residues. Trimming removed 2 bases at V and 1 base at J, with 9 bases between. The CDR3 DNA sequence: TGTGCCAGCAGCTTAAGGCGGCAGAACACTGAAGCTTTCTTT. Amino acids: CASSLRRQNTEAFF.

This clone was seen a handful of times. The chain links TRBV7-9 to TRBJ1-4, with D maybe TRBD1 (5 bases). The germline V and J ends were trimmed by 1 base and 7 bases, with 13 bases remaining between them. This CDR3 is 15 amino acids long. Germline V gene data show CDR1 as SEHNR and CDR2 as FQNEAQ (reference sequence). DNA for the CDR3: TGTGCCAGCAGCTTAGGACAGCTCAGGAGTGAAAAACTGTTTTTT. Amino acids: CASSLGQLRSEKLFF.

This clone was counted only a few times. The rearrangement joins TRBV9 to TRBJ2-1; D not certain. Germline assignment: CDR1 SGDLS and CDR2 YYNGEE. The CDR3 is 14 residues long. Trimming took off 4 bases at V and 2 bases at J, with 10 bases between the two ends. CDR3 bases: TGTGCCAGCAGCTTCCCTGGGCCCTACAATGAGCAGTTCTTC. Protein sequence: CASSFPGPYNEQFF.

This chain links TRBV11-2 with TRBJ2-7; D unresolved. This CDR3 has 14 amino acids. Germline CDR1 and CDR2: SGHAT and FQNNGV. V gave up 5 bases and J gave up 3 bases, with 14 bases separating them. The CDR3: CASSPEMDNYEQYF. CDR3 DNA: TGTGCCAGCAGCCCGGAGATGGATAACTACGAGCAGTACTTC.

This clone was seen a handful of times. The V and J genes are TRBV7-9 and TRBJ1-2; 7 bases match TRBD1. The CDR3 is 14 residues long. Germline V gives CDR1 SEHNR, CDR2 FQNEAQ (reference sequence). The J segment lost 8 bases and the V segment lost 5 bases, leaving 11 bases of the junction unmatched. The CDR3 DNA reads as TGTGCCAGCAGCCTCCGGGACAGAAGCTCCGGCTACACCTTC. This gives the protein CASSLRDRSSGYTF.

The chain has TRBV7-9 and TRBJ1-2, with D maybe TRBD1 (5 bases). The CDR3 contains 13 residues. Germline V gene data show CDR1 as SEHNR and CDR2 as FQNEAQ (reference sequence). Trimming took off 1 base at V and 7 bases at J, with 10 bases between the two ends. CDR3 region: CASSLGGEGGYTF. The CDR3 DNA reads TGTGCCAGCAGCTTAGGAGGGGAGGGTGGCTACACCTTC.

The chain couples TRBV2 to TRBJ1-5, with a weak D call TRBD1 (6 bases). V was trimmed by 8 bases and J by 2 bases, leaving 13 bases between them. CDR1 SNHLY and CDR2 FYNNEI come from the germline V gene. This CDR3 is built from 14 residues. The CDR3 protein is CASGRGGRNQPQHF. DNA of the CDR3: TGTGCCAGCGGCCGCGGGGGGCGCAATCAGCCCCAGCATTTT.

The V call is TRBV19, the J call TRBJ2-5, with 8 bases fitting TRBD1. Germline CDR1 reads LNHDA; CDR2 reads SQIVND (reference sequence). Trimming at V came to 5 bases and at J to 5 bases, leaving 4 bases not matched to a gene. The CDR3 is 13 residues long. The CDR3 loop is CASSGQGGETQYF. In nucleotides, the CDR3 is TGTGCCAGTAGTGGACAGGGTGGGGAGACCCAGTACTTC.

The chain links TRBV19 to TRBJ2-7, with a weak D call TRBD2 (5 bases). The germline V gene has CDR1 LNHDA and CDR2 SQIVND (reference sequence). This CDR3 has 14 residues. V was clipped by 5 bases and J by 1 base, with 12 bases between them. The CDR3 region has the DNA TGTGCCAGTAGTTTGAGAAGGACTTCCTACGAGCAGTACTTC. It specifies CASSLRRTSYEQYF.

The rearrangement joins TRBV30 to TRBJ2-5; TRBD1 agrees at 11 bases. J gave up 4 bases and V 5 bases, and 3 bases lay outside the gene matches. Germline V lookup: CDR1 GTSNPN, CDR2 SVGIG (reference sequence). The CDR3 runs to 13 residues. CDR3: CAWGQGASETQYF. The CDR3 bases are TGTGCCTGGGGACAGGGGGCATCAGAGACCCAGTACTTC.

V gene TRBV5-1 combines with J gene TRBJ1-4; D remains unclear. Per germline, CDR1 SGHRS and CDR2 YFSETQ. V shed 0 bases and J shed 0 bases, with 3 bases lying between them. This CDR3 has 14 residues. CDR3 in amino acids: CASSLGATNEKLFF. CDR3 DNA sequence: TGCGCCAGCAGCTTGGGAGCAACTAATGAAAAACTGTTTTTT.

This clone has a handful of counts. This chain connects TRBV2 to TRBJ1-5; 9 nucleotides line up with TRBD1. With V trimmed by 6 bases and J by 6 bases, 9 bases remained unmatched. The CDR3 is made up of 15 amino acids. Germline V gene data show CDR1 as SNHLY and CDR2 as FYNNEI. In nucleotides, the CDR3 is TGTGCCAGCAGATTGGACAGGGGCACAGGTCAGCCCCAGCATTTT. Amino acid sequence: CASRLDRGTGQPQHF.

A few counts support this clone. The chain has TRBV10-3 and TRBJ2-7, with TRBD2 matching over 13 bases. This CDR3 is 13 amino acids long. Germline V gene data show CDR1 as ENHRY and CDR2 as SYGVKD. Trimming took 10 bases from V and 6 from J; bases not matched to a gene: 6. The CDR3 here is CATKRLAGGEQYF. The CDR3 region has the DNA TGTGCCACTAAGAGACTAGCGGGAGGCGAGCAGTACTTC.

J is TRBJ2-7 and V is TRBV6-6; TRBD1 aligns across 7 bases. CDR1 MNHNY and CDR2 SVGAGI come from the germline V gene (reference sequence). V lost 2 bases, J lost 3 bases, and 10 bases stayed unmatched. This CDR3 is built from 16 residues. This CDR3 is CASSYLTGAQGYEQYF. CDR3 nucleotide sequence: TGTGCCAGCAGTTACCTTACAGGGGCCCAAGGCTACGAGCAGTACTTC.

A few counts support this clone. V is TRBV9 and J is TRBJ2-3; no definite D call. V was cut by 0 bases and J by 5 bases, with 4 bases left in between. This CDR3 spans 12 amino acids. The V gene's germline CDR1 is SGDLS and CDR2 YYNGEE. CDR3 protein: CASSVELDTQYF. The CDR3 DNA sequence: TGTGCCAGCAGCGTAGAACTAGATACGCAGTATTTT. Filled out from reference TRBV9 and TRBJ2-3, the complete variable domain reads DSGVTQTPKHLITATGQRVTLRCSPRSGDLSVYWYQQSLDQGLQFLIQYYNGEERAKGNILERFSAQQFPDLHSELNLSSLELGDSALYFCASSVELDTQYFGPGTRLTVL.

This clone was counted only a few times. This chain uses TRBV6-5 with TRBJ2-7, with D maybe TRBD2 (6 bases). The CDR3 has 14 residues. V was pared by 5 bases and J by 4 bases, with 15 bases between. Germline CDR1 reads MNHEY; CDR2 reads SVGAGI. CDR3 DNA sequence: TGTGCCAGCAGTCACCGGACTGGGGGGTACGAGCAGTACTTC. It yields the protein CASSHRTGGYEQYF.

The rearrangement joins TRBV6-5 to TRBJ2-5, with 9 bases fitting TRBD1. V trimming: 5 bases; J trimming: 6 bases; junction bases outside the gene matches: 4. This CDR3 comprises 13 residues. The germline gives CDR1 MNHEY, CDR2 SVGAGI. The CDR3 protein is CASSKDRGKTQYF. DNA of the CDR3: TGTGCCAGCAGTAAGGACAGGGGCAAGACCCAGTACTTC.

The table lists this clone with a few counts. V gene TRBV6-1 combines with J gene TRBJ2-2; D might be TRBD1 (6 bases). V was clipped by 7 bases and J by 7 bases, with 13 bases between them. The CDR3 totals 13 residues. From germline, CDR1 is MNHNS and CDR2 SASEGT. CDR3 in DNA: TGTGCCAGCATCACCAGGGGTGGCGGGGAGCTGTTTTTT. The encoded protein is CASITRGGGELFF.

The CDR3 DNA reads as TGCGCCAGCAGCCGGGACTCCGAAGAGACCCAGTACTTC. It is translated as CASSRDSEETQYF. The chain joins TRBV4-1 to TRBJ2-5, with D possibly matching TRBD2 (6 bases). Between the trimmed V and J ends, which lost 4 bases and 3 bases, there was a span of 9 bases. CDR1 and CDR2 (germline): MGHRA, YSYEKL. The CDR3 is made up of 13 amino acids.